The 30 T cell receptor beta chains given below trace back to one sample, sequenced in a study of OX40 agonist ivuxolimab in advanced cancers. Libraries came from the immunoSEQ multiplex PCR assay. TCRdb provides this immuneACCESS table in a form limited to in-frame rearrangements. Some clones are lacking; in checked studies, under half of them reflect an unresolved V gene, and why the rest are absent is not known. The sample has some 26,000 clones on record, approximately 80% of them singletons. Around 20% of the sample is held by the ten biggest clonotypes. Sequencing was performed on CD4+ or CD8+ T cells sorted from blood, taken in a trial of the OX40 agonist ivuxolimab. The receptors were gathered from an adult with an advanced solid tumor such as melanoma, head and neck, liver or kidney cancer.

The rearrangement joins TRBV14 to TRBJ2-3, with TRBD2 matching 11 bases. V shed 3 bases and J 4 bases; nucleotides not matched to a gene: 3. Germline CDR1 SGHDN, CDR2 FVKESK. The CDR3 totals 15 residues. This CDR3 is CASSHLLAGADTQYF. In DNA, the CDR3 is TGTGCCAGCAGCCACCTACTAGCGGGAGCAGATACGCAGTATTTT.

CDR3 protein: CASSTGTSRNQPQHF. In DNA, the CDR3 is TGTGCCAGCAGTACCGGGACTTCTCGCAATCAGCCCCAGCATTTT. The chain joins TRBV6-5 to TRBJ1-5; tentatively, D is TRBD1 (5 bases). CDR3 length equals 15 residues. Germline values: CDR1 MNHEY, CDR2 SVGAGI. Trimming removed 5 bases at V and 2 bases at J, with 13 bases between.

The chain links TRBV10-3 to TRBJ1-1; D is ambiguous. CDR1 and CDR2 from the germline V gene are ENHRY and SYGVKD. Trimming cost V 8 bases and J 5 bases, with 12 bases left between them. The CDR3 covers 12 residues. The CDR3, as DNA: TGTGCCATCTTCCAGAAAGGGACTGAAGCTTTCTTT. It encodes CAIFQKGTEAFF.

The chain employs TRBV7-3 and TRBJ2-2, with D possibly being TRBD1 or TRBD2 (5 bases each). The V end was cut by 4 bases, the J end by 8 bases, with 23 bases between. Germline CDR1 is SGHTA and CDR2 is FQGTGA. The CDR3 length is 17 residues. The CDR3 spells CASSSPLGTPDSGELFF. The CDR3 DNA reads TGTGCCAGCAGCTCCCCCCTGGGGACCCCCGACTCAGGGGAGCTGTTTTTT.

The chain combines TRBV27 with TRBJ2-1; 7 bases are a match to TRBD2. CDR1 is MNHEY and CDR2 is SMNVEV in the germline V gene (reference sequence). V shed 3 bases and J 4 bases; nucleotides not matched to a gene: 6. The CDR3 has 15 residues. CDR3 region: CASSFQAGPYNEQFF. The DNA for the CDR3 is TGTGCCAGCAGTTTCCAAGCGGGACCGTACAATGAGCAGTTCTTC.

This sequence joins TRBV5-1 and TRBJ2-3; perhaps TRBD2 as D (5 bases). V lost 0 bases, J lost 3 bases, and 14 bases lay in between. The length of the CDR3 is 16 residues. Germline lookup yields CDR1 SGHRS and CDR2 YFSETQ. The CDR3: CASSLEGGLVTDTQYF. In DNA, the CDR3 is TGCGCCAGCAGCTTGGAAGGCGGACTTGTGACAGATACGCAGTATTTT.

This chain connects TRBV6-1 to TRBJ2-3, with 7 nucleotides matching TRBD1. Germline V gives CDR1 MNHNS, CDR2 SASEGT. CDR3 size: 18 residues. V shed 4 bases, J shed 2 bases, and the junction held 15 bases outside the gene matches. This CDR3 is CASSARHRQGSPTDTQYF. The CDR3 bases are TGTGCCAGCAGTGCGCGTCATCGACAGGGATCCCCCACAGATACGCAGTATTTT.

The chain uses TRBV28 and TRBJ1-4; D call uncertain. Trimming took 8 bases from V and 3 from J, leaving 16 bases between them. The CDR3 contains 15 residues. The germline gives CDR1 MDHEN, CDR2 SYDVKM. The CDR3 bases are TGTGCCAGCCAGGACTTCACCACTCCTAATGAAAAACTGTTTTTT. Its translation: CASQDFTTPNEKLFF.

J is TRBJ1-1 and V is TRBV7-3, with D possibly being TRBD1 (6 bases). The CDR3 is made up of 13 amino acids. Between the trimmed V and J ends, which lost 0 bases and 5 bases, there was a span of 7 bases. Looked up from germline, CDR1 is SGHTA and CDR2 is FQGTGA. The CDR3 region is CASSLTDRTEAFF. The CDR3 nucleotides read TGTGCCAGCAGCTTAACGGACAGAACTGAAGCTTTCTTT.

The V call is TRBV2, the J call TRBJ2-7; a weak D match, TRBD1 (6 bases). V lost 8 bases and J 2 bases, leaving 13 bases between the germline ends. Germline loops: CDR1 SNHLY, CDR2 FYNNEI. This CDR3 spans 13 amino acids. The CDR3 nucleotides read TGTGCCAGCCAGGGACACGGTGCCTACGAGCAGTACTTC. Protein sequence: CASQGHGAYEQYF.

V gene TRBV6-6 combines with J gene TRBJ2-1, with TRBD2 matching over 7 bases. Germline values: CDR1 MNHNY, CDR2 SVGAGI (reference sequence). Trimming cost V 0 bases and J 2 bases; bases outside gene matches: 4. The CDR3 length is 16 residues. This CDR3 is CASSYSGAGAYNEQFF. The CDR3 DNA is TGTGCCAGCAGTTACTCTGGGGCGGGAGCCTACAATGAGCAGTTCTTC.

The chain uses TRBV18 and TRBJ1-6; no definite D call. Germline CDR1 and CDR2: KGHSH and LQKENI. Trimming took off 5 bases at V and 9 bases at J, with 23 bases between the two ends. The CDR3 contains 17 residues. CDR3 in amino acids: CASSTWDRQFFGSPLHF. The CDR3 DNA is TGTGCCAGCTCAACCTGGGATCGGCAGTTCTTTGGTTCACCCCTCCACTTT. The whole variable domain, remainder taken from reference TRBV18 and TRBJ1-6, is NAGVMQNPRHLVRRRGQEARLRCSPMKGHSHVYWYRQLPEEGLKFMVYLQKENIIDESGMPKERFSAEFPKEGPSILRIQQVVRGDSAAYFCASSTWDRQFFGSPLHFGNGTRLTVT.

The chain recombines TRBV5-1 with TRBJ1-1; D unclear. The CDR3 is made up of 13 amino acids. Deletions cut 5 bases from V and 4 bases from J, with 12 bases between. Germline V gene sequence: CDR1 SGHRS, CDR2 YFSETQ. The CDR3 protein is CASSSRRATEAFF. In DNA, the CDR3 is TGCGCCAGCAGTAGTAGACGTGCCACTGAAGCTTTCTTT. Using reference TRBV5-1 and TRBJ1-1 for the parts outside the CDR3, the full variable domain is KAGVTQTPRYLIKTRGQQVTLSCSPISGHRSVSWYQQTPGQGLQFLFEYFSETQRNKGNFPGRFSGRQFSNSRSEMNVSTLELGDSALYLCASSSRRATEAFFGQGTRLTVV.

The chain recombines TRBV7-2 with TRBJ2-7; TRBD2 matches at 8 bases. Trimming at V came to 3 bases and at J to 3 bases, leaving 7 bases not matched to a gene. The CDR3 runs to 15 residues. From germline, CDR1 is SGHTA and CDR2 FQGNSA. DNA of the CDR3: TGTGCCAGCAGCTTTAAAACGGGAGGGGACTACGAGCAGTACTTC. It is translated as CASSFKTGGDYEQYF. The full variable domain, completed using reference TRBV7-2 and TRBJ2-7, is GAGVSQSPSNKVTEKGKDVELRCDPISGHTALYWYRQSLGQGLEFLIYFQGNSAPDKSGLPSDRFSAERTGGSVSTLTIQRTQQEDSAVYLCASSFKTGGDYEQYFGPGTRLTVT.

The chain employs TRBV7-9 and TRBJ1-1, with D unclear. From germline, CDR1 is SEHNR and CDR2 FQNEAQ (reference sequence). The CDR3 extends over 16 amino acids. V was clipped by 6 bases and J by 2 bases, with 19 bases between them. CDR3 amino acids: CASSSYLSVRNTEAFF. The DNA of the CDR3 is TGTGCCAGCAGTTCATATTTGAGCGTAAGAAACACTGAAGCTTTCTTT.

Concerning this clone: The sample holds other DNA sequences that translate to the same CDR3. The genes are TRBV5-4 and TRBJ1-1; D perhaps matches TRBD1 (6 bases). The CDR3 has 17 residues. CDR1 is SGHNT, CDR2 YYREEE, per germline (reference sequence). The V and J ends lost 4 bases and 3 bases respectively, with 22 bases between them. CDR3: CASSLYSTGPLYTEAFF. CDR3 bases: TGTGCCAGCAGCCTGTATAGTACAGGGCCGTTGTACACTGAAGCTTTCTTT.

This rearrangement joins TRBV5-1 to TRBJ2-3; tentative D call: TRBD2 (5 bases). There are 11 residues in the CDR3. V was shortened by 5 bases and J by 4 bases, with 5 bases between the two germline ends. The germline gives CDR1 SGHRS, CDR2 YFSETQ. The CDR3 DNA is TGCGCCAGCAGGGAGGCAGATACGCAGTATTTT. Protein sequence: CASREADTQYF.

This clone was counted a single time. The rearrangement links TRBV19 to TRBJ2-1; 10 bases match TRBD2. The V gene's germline CDR1 is LNHDA and CDR2 SQIVND (reference sequence). V lost 9 bases and J lost 4; bases outside the gene matches: 9. This CDR3 has 15 amino acids. The CDR3 here is CASHQAGGTYNEQFF. In nucleotides, the CDR3 is TGTGCCAGCCACCAAGCGGGAGGGACGTACAATGAGCAGTTCTTC.

The chain couples TRBV30 to TRBJ1-5, with no clear D. Trimming removed 3 bases from V and 5 bases from J, with 17 bases in between. Germline-derived CDR1 and CDR2 are GTSNPN and SVGIG (reference sequence). CDR3 length: 15 amino acids. Here the CDR3 reads CAWSPGSSGYQPQHF. CDR3 DNA sequence: TGTGCCTGGAGCCCGGGGAGCTCCGGCTATCAGCCCCAGCATTTT.

The CDR3 region has the DNA TGCGCCAGCAGCCAAGGCACGGGAGGGTACACCGGGGAGCTGTTTTTT. Translated: CASSQGTGGYTGELFF. The chain couples TRBV4-3 to TRBJ2-2; 8 bases agree with TRBD2. V shed 1 base and J 3 bases; nucleotides not matched to a gene: 4. The germline gives CDR1 LGHNA, CDR2 YSLEER. This CDR3 spans 16 amino acids.

A few counts support this clone. The V and J genes are TRBV19 and TRBJ1-6; 9 positions match TRBD1. Trimming at V came to 4 bases and at J to 5 bases, leaving 3 bases not matched to a gene. Germline CDR1 is LNHDA and CDR2 is SQIVND (reference sequence). The CDR3 is 15 residues long. The CDR3 loop is CASSSGTGNNSPLHF. The CDR3 coding sequence is TGTGCCAGTAGTAGCGGGACAGGGAATAATTCACCCCTCCACTTT.

This chain uses TRBV27 with TRBJ1-2; D is perhaps TRBD1 (6 bases). Germline CDR1 is MNHEY and CDR2 is SMNVEV (reference sequence). V dropped 4 bases and J dropped 6 bases, with 12 bases sitting between them. This CDR3 has 13 residues. CDR3 bases: TGTGCCAGCAGTTCCGGGACAATAGATGGCTACACCTTC. Translated, it gives CASSSGTIDGYTF.

This chain uses TRBV5-8 with TRBJ2-5, with TRBD2 matching 7 bases. Germline V gene data show CDR1 as SGHTS and CDR2 as YDEGEE. V trimming: 4 bases; J trimming: 4 bases; junction bases outside the gene matches: 7. This CDR3 spans 14 amino acids. The CDR3 nucleotides are TGTGCCAGCAGCCGGGAGGCTGGAGGAGAGACCCAGTACTTC. It encodes CASSREAGGETQYF.

The chain couples TRBV7-9 to TRBJ2-2; 8 positions agree with TRBD1. Germline CDR1 is SEHNR and CDR2 is FQNEAQ (reference sequence). The CDR3 consists of 15 residues. With V trimmed by 6 bases and J by 8 bases, 11 bases remained unmatched. CDR3 coding DNA: TGTGCCAGCAGTACCGACAGGGGCTTTGGTGGGGAGCTGTTTTTT. It is translated as CASSTDRGFGGELFF.

The chain has TRBV13 and TRBJ2-7; D gene uncertain. From germline, CDR1 is PRHDT and CDR2 FYEKMQ (reference sequence). V was clipped by 7 bases and J by 1 base, with 5 bases between them. The CDR3 consists of 11 residues. DNA of the CDR3: TGTGCCAGCATTACTTCCTACGAGCAGTACTTC. Its translation is CASITSYEQYF.

The rearrangement joins TRBV7-8 to TRBJ2-7; D unresolved. V was shortened by 2 bases and J by 9 bases, with 14 bases between the two germline ends. CDR1 is SGHVS, CDR2 FQNEAQ, per germline. The CDR3 consists of 13 residues. As DNA, the CDR3 is TGTGCCAGCAGCTTAAAAAGCTCGTTGGGGCAGTACTTC. Amino acids: CASSLKSSLGQYF.

The chain employs TRBV18 and TRBJ2-7, with 9 bases matching TRBD1. Germline V lookup: CDR1 KGHSH, CDR2 LQKENI. The trim removed 3 bases at V and 3 bases at J, leaving 3 bases unmatched. CDR3 size: 14 residues. The CDR3 spells CASSPTGGLYEQYF. The DNA for the CDR3 is TGTGCCAGCTCACCGACAGGGGGACTCTACGAGCAGTACTTC.

This sequence joins TRBV7-2 and TRBJ2-7; the match to TRBD2 covers 13 bases. The CDR3 loop spans 15 amino acids. Germline values: CDR1 SGHTA, CDR2 FQGNSA. V dropped 5 bases and J dropped 6; count of bases not matched to a gene: 7. Here the CDR3 reads CASSPRTSGRVEQYF. CDR3 nucleotides: TGTGCCAGCAGCCCCCGGACTAGCGGGAGAGTCGAGCAGTACTTC.

The chain couples TRBV11-3 to TRBJ1-1; D is unclear. Trimming removed 4 bases from V and 0 bases from J, with 3 bases in between. CDR1 and CDR2 (germline): SGHNT, YENEEA. There are 12 residues in the CDR3. CDR3 residues: CASSSMNTEAFF. CDR3 sequence (DNA): TGTGCCAGCAGCTCAATGAACACTGAAGCTTTCTTT.

This clone was found a few times. J is TRBJ1-4 and V is TRBV28, with D perhaps TRBD1 (5 bases). Per the germline V gene, CDR1 is MDHEN and CDR2 is SYDVKM. This CDR3 has 13 amino acids. CDR3 residues: CASGGRINEKLFF. CDR3 nucleotides: TGTGCAAGCGGGGGACGGATTAATGAAAAACTGTTTTTT. Using reference TRBV28 and TRBJ1-4 for the parts outside the CDR3, the full variable domain is DVKVTQSSRYLVKRTGEKVFLECVQDMDHENMFWYRQDPGLGLRLIYFSYDVKMKEKGDIPEGYSVSREKKERFSLILESASTNQTSMYLCASGGRINEKLFFGSGTQLSVL.